Sequencing of this T cell receptor beta chain was carried out in a study of T cells in Graves' hyperthyroidism and ophthalmopathy. Across the whole study: Initial diagnosis, before any treatment, was when peripheral blood was collected.

RNA transcripts were the template for amplifying TCR beta CDR3 regions. RT-PCR in the first round (using the HTBI primer set) targeted the TCR CDR3. TCRdb redid the calling of the multiplex PCR reads with MiXCR, one entry per CDR3 protein. The sample has roughly 160,000 distinct CDR3 sequences; about a tenth are singletons. Looked up from germline, CDR1 is SGHVS and CDR2 is FQNEAQ. CDR3 length: 16 residues. V lost 1 base, J lost 0 bases, and 10 bases lay in between. This clonotype was seen at least ten times. This sequence originates from a woman between 18 and 30 years old with Graves' hyperthyroidism that later progressed to Graves' ophthalmopathy. The chain combines TRBV7-8 with TRBJ2-1; D gene unclear. Sequenced sample: blood. The CDR3 loop is CASSLVGYSSYNEQFF. As DNA, the CDR3 is TGTGCCAGCAGCTTAGTCGGATATAGCTCCTACAATGAGCAGTTCTTC. Full variable domain (remainder filled in from reference TRBV7-8 and TRBJ2-1): GAGVSQSPRYKVAKRGQDVALRCDPISGHVSLFWYQQALGQGPEFLTYFQNEAQLDKSGLPSDRFFAERPEGSVSTLKIQRTQQEDSAVYLCASSLVGYSSYNEQFFGPGTRLTVL.